The T cell receptor (beta chain) described here comes from a study of response to subunit inactivated influenza vaccine. CDR1 and CDR2 from the germline V gene are SGHAT and FQDESV (reference sequence). The CDR3 loop spans 17 amino acids. J lost 3 bases, V lost 5 bases, and 16 bases had no gene match. As concerns this clonotype: Its target is not known.

TCRdb redid the calling of the RT-PCR reads with MiXCR, one entry per CDR3 protein. The data show approximately 500,000 distinct CDR3 sequences, over 10% seen once. Overall study findings and caveats: Few new T cells, the authors suggested, are recruited by each seasonal influenza vaccination.

The clonotype comes from a man in his forties or fifties who received an inactivated influenza vaccine. The rearrangement joins TRBV11-1 to TRBJ2-7; TRBD1 aligns across 7 bases. The sequenced sample was PBMCs from blood, obtained roughly 47 days after vaccination. The CDR3 protein is CASSRRFNRDRDYEQYF. CDR3 nucleotide sequence: TGTGCCAGCAGCCGAAGATTCAACCGGGACAGAGACTACGAGCAGTACTTC.